This record covers a single TCR beta chain. What this receptor recognizes is not known. No qualities accompany the bases; no much larger clone lies one base away. The data stem from a study of blood T cell repertoires in COVID-19 (TCRdb year 2020). A note on the overall study: Samples covering the acute and convalescent phases of COVID-19 were provided by collaborators in the United States, Italy and Spain. Deeply sampled blood TCRbeta repertoires from subjects exposed to, actively infected with, or recovered from COVID-19 were included in the dataset. A freely available public database, intended as a resource for researchers studying the immune response to SARS-CoV-2, is where the repertoires were released. The material from the prospective study consisted of cDNA or gDNA derived from T cells, B-cell-depleted T cells, or PBMCs. The sample metadata nearly always contained a de-identified subject ID, COVID-19 status, age in years and sex. HLA class I and class II types, where available, came from metadata supplied by the sample provider rather than from assay-based typing. The samples were drawn from the first 160 participants of the ongoing ImmuneRACE study and from 950 to 1,500 subjects provided by 6 global collaborators. Broad study findings and their caveats: The amount of clinical and demographic metadata varied by source and participant and was provided uncurated.

The immunoSEQ Assay, a bias-controlled multiplex PCR, was used to amplify TCRbeta CDR3 regions from genomic DNA. The study's processing was this. The number of nucleated cells in each sample was estimated by amplification of reference gene primers within the assay. To quantify the absolute abundance of each unique TCRbeta CDR3 rearrangement, sequence reads were collapsed and filtered. For each sample, productive Simpson clonality was calculated by taking the square root of Simpson's diversity index across productive rearrangements. The source is immuneACCESS, and TCRdb retained only in-frame sequences with V and J called. Part of the clones is not carried over; for the studies checked, unresolved V genes explain less than half of this, and the remainder is unexplained. D and trimming were read from the DNA, whereas the V and J calls and clone size are those reported in that table. This sample comprises under 450,000 clones, approximately 80% of them detected only once. About 1% of the sample comes from the top ten.

Whole blood was collected in K2EDTA tubes by collaborating institutions according to the institutions' own protocols. Collaborator samples were shipped for TCRbeta analysis as frozen whole blood, isolated PBMCs, or DNA extracted from either sample type. CDR1 and CDR2 (SGHRS, YFSETQ) derive from the germline V gene. Germline trimming amounts to 1 base on V and 7 bases on J, with 7 as the count of junction bases outside the gene matches. Spanning cysteine to phenylalanine, the CDR3 consists of 15 amino acids. CDR3 DNA only is kept here, 45 bases in frame from base 1. Sequenced sample: peripheral blood. This sequence uses TRBV5-1 and TRBJ2-1; TRBD1 aligns with 8 central bases. The sequence derives from a human donor with acute or convalescent COVID-19. The donor label of this sample is uncertain. The CDR3 has the sequence CASSLLGQGANEQFF. The DNA is TGCGCCAGCAGCTTGCTGGGGCAGGGGGCGAATGAGCAGTTCTTC.